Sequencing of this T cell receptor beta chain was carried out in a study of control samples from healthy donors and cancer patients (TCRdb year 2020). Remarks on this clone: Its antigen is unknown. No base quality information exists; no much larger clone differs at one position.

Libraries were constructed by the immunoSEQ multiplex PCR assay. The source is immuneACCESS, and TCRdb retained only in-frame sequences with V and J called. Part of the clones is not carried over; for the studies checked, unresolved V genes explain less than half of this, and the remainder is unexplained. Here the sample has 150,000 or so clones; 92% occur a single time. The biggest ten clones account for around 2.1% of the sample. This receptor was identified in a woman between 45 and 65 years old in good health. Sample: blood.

The sequenced DNA: TGTGCCAGTAGAAGCGGGACAGGGATTTTTGGGCCCCAGCATTTT. Translated, this gives CASRSGTGIFGPQHF. This receptor chain uses TRBV19 and TRBJ1-5; 9 nucleotides in the junction match TRBD1. CDR1 is given as LNHDA and CDR2 as SQIVND, both from the germline V gene (reference sequence). CDR3 length: 15 amino acids, cysteine to phenylalanine. Of all the DNA, just the CDR3 is kept, 45 bases in frame from base 1. Trimming accounts for 6 bases at V and 9 bases at J, while the number of junction bases matched to no gene is 12.